Presented here are 15 T cell receptor beta chains from one specimen sequenced in a study of OX40 agonist ivuxolimab in advanced cancers. Assay: immunoSEQ multiplex PCR; the TCRdb copy retains only in-frame clones and omits some. The sample records just over 20,000 clones, more than 75% being singletons. Sample: CD4+ or CD8+ T cells sorted from blood, taken in a trial of the OX40 agonist ivuxolimab. Receptor source: an adult with an advanced solid tumor such as melanoma, head and neck, liver or kidney cancer.

This clone is classed as medium-sized. CDR3 bases: TGCAGTGCTAGGGCTGATAACGAGCAGTACTTC. Its translation: CSARADNEQYF. The rearrangement uses TRBV20-1 and TRBJ2-7; D unclear. The CDR3 spans 11 residues. CDR1 and CDR2 (germline): DFQATT, SNEGSKA (reference sequence). V shed 3 bases and J shed 5 bases, with 8 bases lying between them.

The chain combines TRBV6-1 with TRBJ2-7; 9 bases match TRBD1. From germline, CDR1 is MNHNS and CDR2 SASEGT. The CDR3 consists of 14 residues. J lost 6 bases, V lost 6 bases, and 9 bases had no gene match. The CDR3 DNA sequence: TGTGCCAGCAGGAAACCGGGACAGGGCGTCGAGCAGTACTTC. Translation gives CASRKPGQGVEQYF.

The V call is TRBV19, the J call TRBJ2-2; D is uncertain. V shed 5 bases and J shed 4 bases, with 5 bases lying between them. CDR3 size: 12 residues. The germline V gene has CDR1 LNHDA and CDR2 SQIVND (reference sequence). As DNA, the CDR3 is TGTGCCAGTAGTCGTGTCACCGGGGAGCTGTTTTTT. Protein sequence: CASSRVTGELFF.

The chain links TRBV6-1 to TRBJ2-3; D may be TRBD1 or TRBD2 (5 bases each). This CDR3 has 14 residues. In germline, CDR1 is MNHNS, CDR2 SASEGT. V dropped 9 bases and J dropped 2 bases, with 15 bases sitting between them. The CDR3 loop reads CASQDPGTTDTQYF. As DNA, the CDR3 is TGTGCCAGTCAGGACCCTGGGACCACAGATACGCAGTATTTT.

By its share, this clone is hyperexpanded (1% or more). The gene calls are TRBV7-9 and TRBJ1-5, with D perhaps matching TRBD1 (5 bases). V was cut by 4 bases and J by 5 bases, with 15 bases left in between. This CDR3 is 15 amino acids long. CDR1 and CDR2 from the germline V gene are SEHNR and FQNEAQ (reference sequence). The CDR3 DNA is TGTGCCAGCAGCTCCTCAGGGTCCGGGGATCAGCCCCAGCATTTT. Encoded protein: CASSSSGSGDQPQHF.

The chain links TRBV6-5 to TRBJ1-3, with TRBD1 matching over 9 bases. The length of the CDR3 is 14 residues. From germline, CDR1 is MNHEY and CDR2 SVGAGI. The trim removed 7 bases at V and 6 bases at J, leaving 7 bases unmatched. The CDR3 here is CASTGQGMANTIYF. The CDR3 nucleotides read TGTGCCAGCACAGGACAGGGGATGGCAAACACCATATATTTT.

This chain links TRBV2 with TRBJ2-7; tentatively, D is TRBD1 or TRBD2 (6 bases each). The CDR3 covers 13 residues. V dropped 6 bases and J dropped 4 bases, with 13 bases sitting between them. CDR1 and CDR2 from the germline V gene are SNHLY and FYNNEI. As DNA, the CDR3 is TGTGCCAGCAGCGGAGGGACAAGTTACGAGCAGTACTTC. Protein product: CASSGGTSYEQYF.

The J gene is TRBJ2-2, the V gene TRBV7-8, with D uncertain. The CDR3 length is 17 residues. Trimming removed 5 bases from V and 7 bases from J, with 23 bases in between. CDR1 and CDR2 from the germline V gene are SGHVS and FQNEAQ. CDR3 bases: TGTGCCAGCAGCCCTCACCCCCGACATCAGGCCAACGGGGAGCTGTTTTTT. Protein sequence: CASSPHPRHQANGELFF.

The chain carries TRBV19 and TRBJ2-1; 10 bases line up with TRBD1. V shed 6 bases and J 0 bases; nucleotides not matched to a gene: 2. Germline V gene data show CDR1 as LNHDA and CDR2 as SQIVND (reference sequence). CDR3 length: 15 residues. The CDR3 sequence: CASRGQGSSYNEQFF. In nucleotides, the CDR3 is TGTGCCAGTAGGGGACAGGGGAGCTCCTACAATGAGCAGTTCTTC.

The chain is built from TRBV27 and TRBJ2-7; 11 bases are a match to TRBD2. The CDR3 length is 15 residues. Per germline, CDR1 MNHEY and CDR2 SMNVEV (reference sequence). Unmatched junction bases numbered 4, after V lost 5 bases and J lost 1 base. The DNA for the CDR3 is TGTGCCAGCAGTCCCACTAGCGGGGGATCCTACGAGCAGTACTTC. This encodes CASSPTSGGSYEQYF.

J is TRBJ2-7 and V is TRBV11-3; possible D gene TRBD1, 6 bases. From germline, CDR1 is SGHNT and CDR2 YENEEA. The V end lost 2 bases, the J end lost 3 bases, and 17 bases lay between the germline ends. The CDR3 is made up of 16 amino acids. The CDR3 bases are TGTGCCAGCAGCTTACCCAACCGACAGGATTTCTACGAGCAGTACTTC. Amino acids: CASSLPNRQDFYEQYF.

The chain uses TRBV5-4 and TRBJ2-2, with D perhaps being TRBD1 or TRBD2 (5 bases each). The length of the CDR3 is 15 residues. Germline V CDR1 and CDR2: SGHNT, YYREEE (reference sequence). V lost 3 bases, J lost 4 bases, and 13 bases lay in between. The CDR3 DNA reads as TGTGCCAGCAGCTCCATTTGGGGGAGCACCGGGGAGCTGTTTTTT. Protein product: CASSSIWGSTGELFF. Combining the CDR3 with reference TRBV5-4 and TRBJ2-2 gives the whole variable domain ETGVTQSPTHLIKTRGQQVTLRCSSQSGHNTVSWYQQALGQGPQFIFQYYREEENGRGNFPPRFSGLQFPNYSSELNVNALELDDSALYLCASSSIWGSTGELFFGEGSRLTVL.

The DNA of the CDR3 is TGTGCCAGTCGATTGCAAGGACAGGGGGCGGGAAAACTGTTTTTT. It is translated as CASRLQGQGAGKLFF. J is TRBJ1-4 and V is TRBV19, with 11 bases fitting TRBD1. Trimming took 8 bases from V and 10 from J; bases not matched to a gene: 12. Germline CDR1 reads LNHDA; CDR2 reads SQIVND (reference sequence). The CDR3 is 15 residues long.

To note about this clone: At the DNA level, this CDR3 is encoded by other sequences in the same sample as well. The V gene is TRBV7-9, the J gene TRBJ1-2; D is perhaps TRBD1 (6 bases). Germline-derived CDR1 and CDR2 are SEHNR and FQNEAQ (reference sequence). This CDR3 contains 14 residues. The V end was cut by 6 bases, the J end by 8 bases, with 19 bases between. Here the CDR3 reads CASSLGGGGYGYTF. CDR3 bases: TGTGCCAGCAGTCTCGGGGGGGGCGGTTACGGCTACACCTTC. Looking up the rest from reference TRBV7-9 and TRBJ1-2 gives the full variable domain: DTGVSQNPRHKITKRGQNVTFRCDPISEHNRLYWYRQTLGQGPEFLTYFQNEAQLEKSRLLSDRFSAERPKGSFSTLEIQRTEQGDSAMYLCASSLGGGGYGYTFGSGTRLTVV.

The rearrangement links TRBV6-4 to TRBJ1-1; tentative D call: TRBD1 (5 bases). In germline, CDR1 is MRHNA, CDR2 SNTAGT. Trimming left V 4 bases short and J 1 base short, with 7 bases between. This CDR3 contains 13 residues. The CDR3 nucleotides are TGTGCCAGCAGTGTAGGACAGAACACTGAAGCTTTCTTT. Protein: CASSVGQNTEAFF.